This T cell receptor (beta chain) was retrieved from a study of radiotherapy plus CTLA-4 blockade in lung cancer. Germline V CDR1 and CDR2: MNHNS, SASEGT. The CDR3 contains 14 residues. V lost 6 bases, J lost 1 base, and 11 bases lay in between. In this sample, this clone turned up a few times. Profiled with immunoSEQ multiplex PCR; TCRdb holds only in-frame clones, not every one. The sample consists of about 45,000 clones, 70% to 80% of them appearing once. This rearrangement joins TRBV6-1 to TRBJ2-3; weak D call: TRBD1 (5 bases). The input for sequencing was peripheral blood, taken from a patient treated with radiotherapy plus ipilimumab. This clonotype originated in a human donor with non-small cell lung cancer who had stable disease on radiotherapy plus ipilimumab. CDR3 in amino acids: CASSSRQRTDTQYF. Written as DNA, the CDR3 is TGTGCCAGCAGCTCCCGACAGCGCACAGATACGCAGTATTTT.